A selection of T cell receptor beta chains follows, all from one sample in a study of blood T cell repertoires in COVID-19. Sequenced by immunoSEQ multiplex PCR; TCRdb stores in-frame clones only, minus some. The sample has roughly 77,000 clones; 80% to 90% are singletons. Sequencing used peripheral blood. These receptors originate from a human donor in a cohort sampled during active COVID-19. The CDR3 runs from the conserved cysteine through the conserved F or W. The D gene is left open where the match is weak. Size is omitted from some rows. Given values are once, few, many or a class for expanded clones.

>TRBD2|TRBV19|once|TRBJ2-7
TGTGCCAGTAGTGGGTTTTCCGGGACTAGCGGGGCCTCCTTCTACGAGCAGTACTTC
CASSGFSGTSGASFYEQYF
>TRBD2|TRBV11-2|NA|TRBJ2-7
TGTGCCAGCAGCCCCGGGGGGTACGAGCAGTACTTC
CASSPGGYEQYF
>NA|TRBV7-9|NA|TRBJ1-1
TGTGCCAGCAGCTTAACCCGGGACTCACGTAATGAAGCTTTCTTT
CASSLTRDSRNEAFF
>NA|TRBV28|NA|TRBJ2-7
TGTGCCAGCAGTCCCGACATATACGAGCAGTACTTC
CASSPDIYEQYF
>NA|TRBV29-1|NA|TRBJ2-7
TGCAGCGTTGACGTCCAGGGTCGAGGCGAGCAGTACTTC
CSVDVQGRGEQYF
>NA|TRBV19|once|TRBJ1-1
TGTGCCAGTAGTTCCGGGGGAATGAACACTGAAGCTTTCTTT
CASSSGGMNTEAFF
>NA|TRBV5-4|NA|TRBJ2-7
TGTGCCAGCAGCGACGACAGGAGGTCCTCCTACGAGCAGTACTTC
CASSDDRRSSYEQYF
>TRBD2|TRBV11-2|few|TRBJ2-7
TGTGCCAGCAGCCCGGGACTAGCGGGAGTCCACGAGCAGTACTTC
CASSPGLAGVHEQYF
>NA|TRBV5-6|few|TRBJ2-2
TGTGCCAGCAGCTTTGCCCCCGGTACCGGGGAGCTGTTTTTT
CASSFAPGTGELFF
>TRBD1|TRBV7-2|NA|TRBJ1-2
TGTGCCAGCAGCTTAGCGATTACAGGGGGGGATGGCTACACCTTC
CASSLAITGGDGYTF
>TRBD1|TRBV14|NA|TRBJ1-2
TGTGCCAGCAGCCAAGCCGGGACAGGGGATGGCTACACCTTC
CASSQAGTGDGYTF
>TRBD2|TRBV4-1|few|TRBJ2-2
TGCGCCAGCAGCCAATTAGCGGGGACCGGGGAGCTGTTTTTT
CASSQLAGTGELFF
>NA|TRBV19|NA|TRBJ2-2
TGTGCCAGTAGTCCGGAGGGAGAGGACACCGGGGAGCTGTTTTTT
CASSPEGEDTGELFF
>NA|TRBV9|NA|TRBJ2-1
TGTGCCAGCAGCGTAGTAACTAGTCGCAATGAGCAGTTCTTC
CASSVVTSRNEQFF
>NA|TRBV6-6|NA|TRBJ1-5
TGTGCCAGCAGTCCTCCAACAGGGAATAGCAATCAGCCCCAGCATTTT
CASSPPTGNSNQPQHF
>NA|TRBV7-9|NA|TRBJ2-7
TGTGCCAGCAGTTTGACTCAATACGAGCAGTACTTC
CASSLTQYEQYF
>TRBD2|TRBV2|NA|TRBJ2-1
TGTGCCAGCAGGCCGGGACTAGAGCTAAATGAGCAGTTCTTC
CASRPGLELNEQFF
>NA|TRBV3-1/TRBV3-2|once|TRBJ1-1
TGTGCCAGCAGCCAAGTTTGGGAGGACACTGAAGCTTTCTTT
CASSQVWEDTEAFF
>NA|TRBV4-1|NA|TRBJ1-5
TGCGCCAGCAGCCGGACACAAGGGGCTAGAGGCAATCAGCCCCAGCATTTT
CASSRTQGARGNQPQHF
>TRBD2|TRBV4-1|few|TRBJ2-7
TGCGCCAGCAGCCAAGATGCGGGGGGTCTCTCCTACGAGCAGTACTTC
CASSQDAGGLSYEQYF
>NA|TRBV10-3|NA|TRBJ1-2
TGTGCCATCAGTGAGTCGACTTATGGCTACACCTTC
CAISESTYGYTF
>TRBD1|TRBV30|NA|TRBJ1-1
TGTGCCTGGAGAATAACAGGGGCCGGGAACACTGAAGCTTTCTTT
CAWRITGAGNTEAFF
>TRBD1|TRBV4-1|NA|TRBJ2-5
TGCGCCAGCAGCCTGGGACAGGACCAAGAGACCCAGTACTTC
CASSLGQDQETQYF
>NA|TRBV27|NA|TRBJ1-5
TGTGCCAGCAGTCCCCAAGCGGCCGGCGTGGGGCCCCAGCATTTT
CASSPQAAGVGPQHF
>NA|TRBV5-1|few|TRBJ1-1
TGCGCCAGCAGCTTATCCCGGAACGGACAGAACACTGAAGCTTTCTTT
CASSLSRNGQNTEAFF
>NA|TRBV30|NA|TRBJ1-5
TGTGCCTGGAGTCGGGAGGGCGATCAGCCCCAGCATTTT
CAWSREGDQPQHF
>NA|TRBV5-1|few|TRBJ1-1
TGCGCCAGCAGCTCGGACGGGGGGGACACTGAAGCTTTCTTT
CASSSDGGDTEAFF
>NA|TRBV7-3|NA|TRBJ2-7
TGTGCCAGCAGCCCCCTCTACGAGCAGTACTTC
CASSPLYEQYF
>NA|TRBV4-1|NA|TRBJ2-3
TGCGCCACCCCTAGGACACTGAACACAGATACGCAGTATTTT
CATPRTLNTDTQYF
>TRBD1|TRBV7-6|NA|TRBJ2-7
TGTGCCAGCAGCTTAGCGCCCGGGACAGGGGTTTGGGAGCAGTACTTC
CASSLAPGTGVWEQYF
>TRBD1|TRBV7-9|NA|TRBJ1-2
TGTGCCAGCAGCCCCACAGGGGACTATGGCTACACCTTC
CASSPTGDYGYTF
>NA|TRBV7-8|NA|TRBJ2-3
TGTGCCAGCAGCTTAGAACCGCGATCCACAGATACGCAGTATTTT
CASSLEPRSTDTQYF
>NA|TRBV7-3|NA|TRBJ2-5
TGTGCCAGCAGCTTAGGGGGCAGGGAGGAGACCCAGTACTTC
CASSLGGREETQYF
>NA|TRBV30|once|TRBJ1-2
TGTGCCTGGAGTGTACAACAGCCCTATGGCTACACCTTC
CAWSVQQPYGYTF
>NA|TRBV5-6|NA|TRBJ1-1
TGTGCCAGCAGCTTGTTGGGTGGGGCTTTTATAGGCACTGAAGCTTTCTTT
CASSLLGGAFIGTEAFF